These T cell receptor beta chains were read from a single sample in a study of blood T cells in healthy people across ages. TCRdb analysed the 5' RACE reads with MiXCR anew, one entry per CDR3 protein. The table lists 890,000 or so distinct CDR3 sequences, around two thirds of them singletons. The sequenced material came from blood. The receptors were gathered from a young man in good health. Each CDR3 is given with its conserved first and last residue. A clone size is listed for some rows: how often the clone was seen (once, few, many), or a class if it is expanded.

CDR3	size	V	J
CASSLPDVSGANVLTF	.	TRBV28	TRBJ2-6
CATSDPGQGLNEQFF	.	TRBV24-1	TRBJ2-1
CASSERGTSDEQFF	.	TRBV28	TRBJ2-1
CASSFLLSLYGYTF	.	TRBV7-2	TRBJ1-2
CSAFTSGAYEQYF	.	TRBV20-1	TRBJ2-7
CASSPYTTEQFF	.	TRBV18	TRBJ2-1
CASSQEGISGGNYEQYF	few	TRBV4-3	TRBJ2-7
CASSEWRGGVYEQYF	.	TRBV25-1	TRBJ2-7
CASSSVKSSGANVLTF	.	TRBV7-6	TRBJ2-6
CASSLAYTEAFF	.	TRBV7-2	TRBJ1-1
CATRGGNSPLHF	.	TRBV10-3	TRBJ1-6
CSVARIPTGSSEQFF	.	TRBV29-1	TRBJ2-1
CSARGHPQGSRETQYF	once	TRBV20-1	TRBJ2-5
CASSWAPGRGGDNEQFF	.	TRBV5-5	TRBJ2-1
CASSLVAGADNEQFF	.	TRBV7-2	TRBJ2-1
CASSLRGFAGTRTDTQYF	.	TRBV7-2	TRBJ2-3
CASSDPGQGGSPLHF	.	TRBV27	TRBJ1-6
CSASTDGNYYGYTF	.	TRBV20-1	TRBJ1-2
CSAPKAGYFNNEQFF	.	TRBV20-1	TRBJ2-1
CASSLATGLPENEQFF	.	TRBV7-2	TRBJ2-1
CASTPGGSYNEQFF	.	TRBV6-5	TRBJ2-1
CASSVRVLNTEAFF	.	TRBV2	TRBJ1-1
CASSPRTSGGADNEQFF	.	TRBV5-1	TRBJ2-1
CASSQGPTRDTRYF	few	TRBV4-3	TRBJ2-3
CASSRTGSGGANGELFF	.	TRBV7-3	TRBJ2-2
CASSARDRKGETQYF	.	TRBV9	.
CASSSSQDGRSPLHF	few	TRBV5-1	TRBJ1-6
CASSIRTAEAFF	.	TRBV7-2	TRBJ1-1
CASTHGANVPTF	.	TRBV2	TRBJ2-6
CSARVYGEKLFF	.	TRBV20-1	TRBJ1-4
CASSEGTGIGYEQYF	.	TRBV2	TRBJ2-7
CSASIDGSTDTQYF	.	TRBV20-1	TRBJ2-3
CASSLKAVPTSGANVLTF	.	TRBV12-3/TRBV12-4	TRBJ2-6
CASSPRGGRVQDGYTF	once	TRBV9	TRBJ1-2
CASFPGSAREQFF	.	TRBV7-9	TRBJ2-1
CSASGTSGVEDTQYF	.	TRBV20-1	TRBJ2-3
CSCTVSTDTQYF	.	TRBV29-1	TRBJ2-3
CASSGTSVNTGELFF	.	TRBV2	TRBJ2-2
CSATNLTQQYF	few	TRBV29-1	TRBJ2-5
CASNGQNYGYTF	.	TRBV2	TRBJ1-2
CASQGYGYTF	few	TRBV28	TRBJ1-2
CSVALQTYEQYF	.	TRBV29-1	.
CASSPFLSGNREQYF	once	TRBV7-2	TRBJ2-5
CASRPGGFYGYTF	.	TRBV7-9	TRBJ1-2
CASSTIKSGGYEQYF	.	TRBV7-6	TRBJ2-7
CSVLPQTGSGGEQYF	.	TRBV29-1	TRBJ2-7
CASSLISNSGGTYEQYF	few	TRBV7-6	TRBJ2-7
CASSIGTSGGLSYEQYF	.	TRBV27	TRBJ2-7